Listed below are T cell receptor beta chains from one sample, sequenced in a study of CD8+ T cells in alopecia areata. Sequenced by immunoSEQ multiplex PCR; TCRdb stores in-frame clones only, minus some. Of 130,000 or so clones listed, around 83% were seen once; the top ten hold about 12%. The input for sequencing was CD8+ T cells sorted from blood, taken at week 4, from a patient treated with tofacitinib. The source is a human donor with alopecia areata. Both conserved end residues are part of each CDR3. The D gene is left open where the match is weak. Only some rows state a clone size, as once, few, many or a class for expanded clones.

>NA|TRBJ2-7|TRBV5-6|NA
CASSAAYEQYF
TGTGCCAGCAGCGCAGCCTACGAGCAGTACTTC
>once|TRBJ2-7|TRBV30|NA
CAWSYNYEQYF
TGTGCCTGGAGTTATAACTACGAGCAGTACTTC
>NA|TRBJ1-1|TRBV29-1|TRBD1
CSVEGQGSPADTEAFF
TGCAGCGTTGAGGGACAGGGATCCCCTGCGGACACTGAAGCTTTCTTT
>NA|TRBJ2-5|TRBV4-1|NA
CASSRGETQYF
TGCGCCAGCAGCCGTGGAGAGACCCAGTACTTC
>NA|TRBJ2-3|TRBV11-3|TRBD2
CASSSTSGDTDTQYF
TGTGCCAGCAGCTCGACTAGCGGGGACACAGATACGCAGTATTTT
>NA|TRBJ1-3|TRBV2|NA
CASIGHIGNTIYF
TGTGCCAGCATCGGGCACATTGGAAACACCATATATTTT
>NA|TRBJ1-4|TRBV7-8|NA
CASSFDWGVNEKLFF
TGTGCCAGCAGCTTCGACTGGGGGGTTAATGAAAAACTGTTTTTT
>once|TRBJ2-3|TRBV7-9|NA
CASSFPAVAPDTQYF
TGTGCCAGCAGCTTCCCTGCGGTCGCCCCAGATACGCAGTATTTT
>NA|TRBJ2-7|TRBV5-4|NA
CASSLRDGVYEQYF
TGTGCCAGCAGCTTACGGGACGGAGTCTACGAGCAGTACTTC
>NA|TRBJ2-5|TRBV30|NA
CAWSPIGETQYF
TGTGCCTGGAGTCCCATCGGGGAGACCCAGTACTTC
>NA|TRBJ2-1|TRBV27|NA
CASSFRGGRSDEQFF
TGTGCCAGCAGTTTTAGGGGAGGTAGGTCGGATGAGCAGTTCTTC
>NA|TRBJ2-1|TRBV4-1|NA
CASSQAADSYNEQFF
TGCGCCAGCAGCCAAGCGGCAGACTCCTACAATGAGCAGTTCTTC
>NA|TRBJ2-7|TRBV7-6|NA
CASSLADSYEQYF
TGTGCCAGCAGCTTAGCGGACAGTTACGAGCAGTACTTC
>few|TRBJ2-1|TRBV11-1|TRBD2
CASSLVSLAGGPYNEQFF
TGTGCCAGCAGCTTAGTCTCGCTAGCGGGAGGGCCTTACAATGAGCAGTTCTTC
>NA|TRBJ2-7|TRBV5-1|NA
CASSLLGISYEQYF
TGCGCCAGCAGCTTGTTAGGGATCTCCTACGAGCAGTACTTC
>NA|TRBJ1-1|TRBV6-6|NA
CASSNEQQDLNTEAFF
TGTGCCAGCAGTAATGAACAACAGGACTTGAACACTGAAGCTTTCTTT
>NA|TRBJ2-7|TRBV6-1|NA
CASWWYSSYEQYF
TGTGCCAGCTGGTGGTATAGCTCCTACGAGCAGTACTTC
>once|TRBJ2-7|TRBV5-1|TRBD2
CASSSELAWEQYF
TGCGCCAGCAGCTCAGAACTAGCGTGGGAGCAGTACTTC
>NA|TRBJ1-1|TRBV7-6|NA
CASSSAGGPDTEAFF
TGTGCCAGCAGCTCTGCCGGGGGACCGGACACTGAAGCTTTCTTT
>NA|TRBJ2-1|TRBV7-9|TRBD2
CASSRTSGDEQFF
TGTGCCAGCAGCCGGACTAGCGGAGATGAGCAGTTCTTC
>NA|TRBJ1-1|TRBV30|NA
CAWSVDSPSAGRNTEAFF
TGTGCCTGGAGTGTCGATAGCCCTTCGGCAGGAAGAAACACTGAAGCTTTCTTT
>NA|TRBJ2-7|TRBV29-1|NA
CSVEDDNSYEQYF
TGCAGCGTTGAAGATGATAATTCCTACGAGCAGTACTTC
>NA|TRBJ1-5|TRBV7-9|NA
CASSNKGSHQPQHF
TGTGCCAGCAGCAATAAAGGGTCCCATCAGCCCCAGCATTTT
>NA|TRBJ1-2|TRBV7-9|NA
CASSSPGKVGGYTF
TGTGCCAGCAGCTCTCCAGGGAAGGTCGGTGGCTACACCTTC
>once|TRBJ2-7|TRBV5-6|NA
CASSLGAGVPLEQYF
TGTGCCAGCAGCTTGGGGGCAGGGGTGCCTCTCGAGCAGTACTTC
>NA|TRBJ2-1|TRBV30|TRBD1
CAWWDRGYNEQFF
TGTGCCTGGTGGGACAGAGGATACAATGAGCAGTTCTTC
>NA|TRBJ2-4|TRBV19|NA
CASSMKADSLAKNIQYF
TGTGCCAGTAGTATGAAGGCAGACTCCCTAGCCAAAAACATTCAGTACTTC
>NA|TRBJ2-5|TRBV27|TRBD2
CASSSGGLQETQYF
TGTGCCAGCAGTTCGGGAGGGCTACAAGAGACCCAGTACTTC
>NA|TRBJ2-1|TRBV6-4|NA
CASSERASSYNEQFF
TGTGCCAGCAGTGAACGGGCGAGCTCCTACAATGAGCAGTTCTTC
>NA|TRBJ2-7|TRBV28|TRBD2
CASSMGLAGTYEQYF
TGTGCCAGCTCCATGGGACTAGCTGGGACCTACGAGCAGTACTTC
>NA|TRBJ2-3|TRBV4-1|NA
CASSHDEGGALDTQYF
TGCGCCAGCAGCCATGATGAAGGGGGGGCCCTAGATACGCAGTATTTT
>NA|TRBJ2-7|TRBV29-1|NA
CSEKAGEFEQYF
TGCAGCGAGAAGGCCGGGGAGTTCGAGCAGTACTTC
>NA|TRBJ1-5|TRBV19|NA
CASYLTGGNQPQHF
TGTGCCAGTTACCTGACAGGCGGGAATCAGCCCCAGCATTTT
>NA|TRBJ1-5|TRBV9|NA
CASSPTTASPQHF
TGTGCCAGCAGCCCCACAACCGCGTCGCCCCAGCATTTT
>once|TRBJ2-1|TRBV5-6|TRBD2
CASSLGTSGYNEQFF
TGTGCCAGCAGCTTGGGTACTAGCGGTTACAATGAGCAGTTCTTC
>NA|TRBJ2-1|TRBV7-3|NA
CASSSLGAPYNEQFF
TGTGCCAGCAGCTCCCTGGGGGCCCCATACAATGAGCAGTTCTTC
>NA|TRBJ1-5|TRBV9|NA
CASSVGGVHQPQHF
TGTGCCAGCAGCGTAGGAGGGGTGCATCAGCCCCAGCATTTT
>NA|TRBJ1-2|TRBV27|NA
CASSLGGPNYGYTF
TGTGCCAGCAGTTTAGGAGGACCTAACTATGGCTACACCTTC
>NA|TRBJ2-7|TRBV4-1|TRBD1
CASSPGTGGVEQYF
TGCGCCAGCAGCCCGGGGACAGGGGGCGTTGAGCAGTACTTC
>NA|TRBJ1-1|TRBV5-1|NA
CASSHQPEGSTEAFF
TGCGCCAGCAGCCACCAACCCGAGGGGAGCACTGAAGCTTTCTTT
>once|TRBJ2-4|TRBV9|NA
CASSGRVPGLNIQYF
TGTGCCAGCAGCGGCAGGGTTCCAGGGCTGAACATTCAGTACTTC
>NA|TRBJ2-6|TRBV14|NA
CASTPYGANVLTF
TGTGCCAGCACCCCGTATGGGGCCAACGTCCTGACTTTC
>NA|TRBJ1-1|TRBV4-1|TRBD1
CASSQALDRGAEAFF
TGCGCCAGCAGCCAAGCGCTGGACAGGGGTGCTGAAGCTTTCTTT
>few|TRBJ2-7|TRBV7-2|NA
CASSSLQPGSYEQYF
TGTGCCAGCAGCTCGCTACAACCGGGCTCCTACGAGCAGTACTTC
>NA|TRBJ1-1|TRBV5-6|NA
CASSLGRTEAFF
TGTGCCAGCAGCCTTGGTCGGACTGAAGCTTTCTTT
>once|TRBJ1-1|TRBV27|NA
CASSLSVVTTPLF
TGTGCCAGCAGTTTATCGGTGGTAACCACTCCACTCTTT
>NA|TRBJ2-1|TRBV6-5|NA
CASTAVSGHHNEQFF
TGTGCCAGCACAGCCGTTAGCGGACACCACAATGAGCAGTTCTTC
>NA|TRBJ2-3|TRBV6-6|TRBD2
CASSSLLAGGADTQYF
TGTGCCAGCAGTTCCCTATTAGCGGGGGGTGCAGATACGCAGTATTTT
>once|TRBJ2-3|TRBV27|NA
CASSLGLGDTDTQYF
TGTGCCAGCAGTTTAGGGCTGGGGGACACAGATACGCAGTATTTT
>NA|TRBJ2-3|TRBV9|TRBD2
CASSVVEREGTDTQYF
TGTGCCAGCAGCGTAGTTGAGCGGGAGGGTACAGATACGCAGTATTTT
>NA|TRBJ2-1|TRBV5-1|NA
CASSRDPGSHEQFF
TGCGCCAGCAGCCGAGATCCGGGATCCCATGAGCAGTTCTTC
>once|TRBJ2-7|TRBV27|NA
CASRTTQAPVEQYF
TGTGCCAGCAGGACCACACAAGCCCCGGTGGAGCAGTACTTC
>NA|TRBJ2-1|TRBV5-6|NA
CASSIAGLYNEQFF
TGTGCCAGCAGCATTGCGGGACTTTACAATGAGCAGTTCTTC